This TCR beta chain was captured by sequencing in a study of molecular identifiers for immune sequencing clone quantification. Looking at the study overall: The replicate experiment used RNA from about 21,000 or 97,000 naive CD8 cells. This RNA was split into five aliquots, and four of them were sequenced. Study-wide points: Highly expanded clone sizes could be underestimated through barcode sharing by identical TCR molecules. It was shown that clones above 20 RNA copies held over 97% of effector molecules, but under 1% in naive cells.

For naive CD8 T cells, sorting used the CD8+CD4-CCR7+CD45RA+ phenotype. As regards this clonotype: Its target is unknown. At one of its ends the junction is not consistent with the germline gene, which may arise from a read error.

The CDR3 covers 13 residues. The germline CDR1 and CDR2 sequences are SGHRS and YFSETQ. TCRdb re-derived calls from the PCR reads in MiXCR, one entry per CDR3 protein. Of about 500,000 distinct CDR3 sequences listed, 20% to 25% were seen once; the top ten hold about 0.84%. This TCR derives from a human donor in good health. Some libraries in this study had Jurkat cell RNA spiked in. The sample was naive CD8+ T cells from blood, with Jurkat cell RNA spiked in. Subset defined: FACS-sorted CD8+CD4-CCR7+CD45RA+ naive T cells. V usage is TRBV5-1 and J usage is TRBJ2-2, with D perhaps given as TRBD1 or TRBD2 (6 bases each). The CDR3 region is CASSWDNTGGLFF. The DNA of the CDR3 is TGCGCCAGCAGCTGGGACAACACCGGGGGGCTGTTTTTT.